This T cell receptor (beta chain) was identified in a study of blood T cell repertoires in COVID-19. As for the study in general: The samples span acute and convalescent COVID-19 from the United States, Italy and Spain.

Trimming removed 5 bases at V and 5 bases at J, with 15 bases between. The CDR3 covers 15 residues. CDR1 MDHEN and CDR2 SYDVKM come from the germline V gene. In the original processing: Estimation of nucleated cell counts relied on the amplification of reference gene primers. Only in-frame clones appear in the TCRdb table, and some are missing; sequencing was by immunoSEQ multiplex PCR. V, J and clone size derive from that table, while D and trimming were established from the DNA sequence. The sample contains some 130,000 clones, about 89% of which appear only once. The source is a woman aged 70-85 years with COVID-19, enrolled during active disease. Sequenced input: peripheral blood. The rearrangement uses TRBV28 and TRBJ1-4, with TRBD1 as a possible D gene (6 bases). For the CDR3, the DNA is TGTGCCAGCAGTCCATCAGGGGCTTCCAATGAAAAACTGTTTTTT. Its protein product is CASSPSGASNEKLFF. Variable domain in full (rest from reference TRBV28 and TRBJ1-4): DVKVTQSSRYLVKRTGEKVFLECVQDMDHENMFWYRQDPGLGLRLIYFSYDVKMKEKGDIPEGYSVSREKKERFSLILESASTNQTSMYLCASSPSGASNEKLFFGSGTQLSVL.